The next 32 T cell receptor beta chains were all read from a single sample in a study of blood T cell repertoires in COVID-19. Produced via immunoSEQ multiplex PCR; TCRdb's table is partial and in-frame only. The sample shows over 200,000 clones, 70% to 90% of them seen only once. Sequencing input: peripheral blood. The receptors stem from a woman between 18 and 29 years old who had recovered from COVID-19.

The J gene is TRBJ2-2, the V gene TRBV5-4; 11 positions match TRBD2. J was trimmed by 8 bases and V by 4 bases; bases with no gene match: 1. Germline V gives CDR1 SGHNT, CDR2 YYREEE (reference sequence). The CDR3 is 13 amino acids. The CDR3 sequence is CASSRTSGGELFF. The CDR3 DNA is TGTGCCAGCAGCCGGACTAGCGGGGGGGAGCTGTTTTTT.

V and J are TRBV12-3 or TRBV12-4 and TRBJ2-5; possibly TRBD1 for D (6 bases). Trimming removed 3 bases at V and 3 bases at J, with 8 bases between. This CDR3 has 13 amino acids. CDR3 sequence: CASSFTGKETQYF. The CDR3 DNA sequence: TGTGCCAGCAGTTTCACAGGGAAAGAGACCCAGTACTTC.

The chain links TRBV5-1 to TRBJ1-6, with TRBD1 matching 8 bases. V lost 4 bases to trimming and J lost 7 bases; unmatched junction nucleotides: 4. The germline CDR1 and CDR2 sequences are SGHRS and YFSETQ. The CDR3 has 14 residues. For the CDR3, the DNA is TGCGCCAGCAGCCTTACAGGGGGGAATTCACCCCTCCACTTT. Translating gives CASSLTGGNSPLHF.

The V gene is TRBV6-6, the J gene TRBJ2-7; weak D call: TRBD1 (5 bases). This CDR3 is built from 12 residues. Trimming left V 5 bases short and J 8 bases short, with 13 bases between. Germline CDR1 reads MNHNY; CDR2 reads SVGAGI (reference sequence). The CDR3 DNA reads TGTGCCAGCAGTCAGTCGACAGAAAAGCAGTACTTC. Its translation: CASSQSTEKQYF.

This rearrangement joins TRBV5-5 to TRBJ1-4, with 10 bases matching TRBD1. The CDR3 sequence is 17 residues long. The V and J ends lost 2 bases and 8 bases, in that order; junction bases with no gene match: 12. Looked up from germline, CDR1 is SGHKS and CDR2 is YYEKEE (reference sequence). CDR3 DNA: TGTGCCAGCAGCTTTGGGGGCCTTGGGACAGGGGTAGAAAAACTGTTTTTT. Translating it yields CASSFGGLGTGVEKLFF.

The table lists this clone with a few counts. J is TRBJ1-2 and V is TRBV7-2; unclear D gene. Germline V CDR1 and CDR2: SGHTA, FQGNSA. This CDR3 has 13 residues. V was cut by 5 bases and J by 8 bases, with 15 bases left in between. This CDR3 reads CASSEGREIGYTF. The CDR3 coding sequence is TGTGCCAGCAGCGAAGGGAGAGAAATAGGCTACACCTTC.

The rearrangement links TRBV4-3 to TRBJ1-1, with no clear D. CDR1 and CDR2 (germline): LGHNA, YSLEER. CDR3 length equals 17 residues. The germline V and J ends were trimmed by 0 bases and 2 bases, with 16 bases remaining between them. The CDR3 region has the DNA TGCGCCAGCAGCCAAGAGTTCCAAATAACAATAAACACTGAAGCTTTCTTT. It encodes CASSQEFQITINTEAFF.

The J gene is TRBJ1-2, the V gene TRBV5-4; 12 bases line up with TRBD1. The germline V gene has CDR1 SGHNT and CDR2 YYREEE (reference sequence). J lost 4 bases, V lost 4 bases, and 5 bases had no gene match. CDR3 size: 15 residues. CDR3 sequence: CASSPGTGGIYGYTF. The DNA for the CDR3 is TGTGCCAGCAGCCCTGGGACAGGGGGCATCTATGGCTACACCTTC.

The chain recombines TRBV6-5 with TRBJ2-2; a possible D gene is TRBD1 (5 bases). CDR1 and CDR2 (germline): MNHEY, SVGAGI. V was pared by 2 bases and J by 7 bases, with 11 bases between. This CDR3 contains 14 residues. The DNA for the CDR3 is TGTGCCAGCAGTTACGTCGTAGACAGCGGGGAGCTGTTTTTT. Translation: CASSYVVDSGELFF.

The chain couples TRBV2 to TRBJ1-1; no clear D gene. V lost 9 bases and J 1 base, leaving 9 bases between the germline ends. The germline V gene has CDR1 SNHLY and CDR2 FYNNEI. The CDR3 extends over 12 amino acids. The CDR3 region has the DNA TGTGCCAGACTCGCCCCGAACACTGAAGCTTTCTTT. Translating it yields CARLAPNTEAFF. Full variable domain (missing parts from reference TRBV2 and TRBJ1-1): EPEVTQTPSHQVTQMGQEVILRCVPISNHLYFYWYRQILGQKVEFLVSFYNNEISEKSEIFDDQFSVERPDGSNFTLKIRSTKLEDSAMYFCARLAPNTEAFFGQGTRLTVV.

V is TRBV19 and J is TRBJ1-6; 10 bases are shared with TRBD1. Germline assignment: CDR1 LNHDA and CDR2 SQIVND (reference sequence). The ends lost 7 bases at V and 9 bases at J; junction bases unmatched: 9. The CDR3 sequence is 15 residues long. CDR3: CASNTDRGIGSPLHF. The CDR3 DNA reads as TGTGCCAGTAACACGGACAGGGGGATAGGTTCACCCCTCCACTTT.

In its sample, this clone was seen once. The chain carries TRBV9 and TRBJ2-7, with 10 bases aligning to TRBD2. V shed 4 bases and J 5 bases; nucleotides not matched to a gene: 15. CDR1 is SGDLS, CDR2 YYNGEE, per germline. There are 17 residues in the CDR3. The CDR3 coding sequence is TGTGCCAGCAGCCTCCCCGCGGCCGGGACTAGCGTCCACGAGCAGTACTTC. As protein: CASSLPAAGTSVHEQYF.

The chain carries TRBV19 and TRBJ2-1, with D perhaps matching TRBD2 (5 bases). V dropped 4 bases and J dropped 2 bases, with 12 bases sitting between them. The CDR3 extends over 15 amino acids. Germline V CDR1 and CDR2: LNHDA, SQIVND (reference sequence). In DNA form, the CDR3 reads TGTGCCAGTAGTACCGGGAAGATCCCCTACAATGAGCAGTTCTTC. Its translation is CASSTGKIPYNEQFF.

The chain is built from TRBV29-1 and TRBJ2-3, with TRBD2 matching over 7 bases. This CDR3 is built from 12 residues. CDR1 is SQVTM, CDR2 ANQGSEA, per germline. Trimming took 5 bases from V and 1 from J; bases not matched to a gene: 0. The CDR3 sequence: CSVTSGTDTQYF. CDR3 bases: TGCAGCGTTACTAGCGGCACAGATACGCAGTATTTT.

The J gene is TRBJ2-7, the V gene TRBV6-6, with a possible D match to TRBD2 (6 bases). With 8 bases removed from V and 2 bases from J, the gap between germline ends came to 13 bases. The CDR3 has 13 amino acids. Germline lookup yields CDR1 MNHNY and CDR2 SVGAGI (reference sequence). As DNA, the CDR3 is TGTGCCAGCCGACTAGAGGTGCCCTACGAGCAGTACTTC. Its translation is CASRLEVPYEQYF.

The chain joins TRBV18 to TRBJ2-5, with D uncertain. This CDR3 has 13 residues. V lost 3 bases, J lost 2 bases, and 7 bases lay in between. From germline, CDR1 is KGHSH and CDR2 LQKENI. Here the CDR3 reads CASSPTFQETQYF. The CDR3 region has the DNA TGTGCCAGCTCACCGACATTTCAAGAGACCCAGTACTTC.

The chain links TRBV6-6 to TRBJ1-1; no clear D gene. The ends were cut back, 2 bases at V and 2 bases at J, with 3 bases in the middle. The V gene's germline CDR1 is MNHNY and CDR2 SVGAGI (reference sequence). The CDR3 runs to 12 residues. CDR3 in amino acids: CASSYVNTEAFF. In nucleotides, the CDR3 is TGTGCCAGCAGTTACGTAAACACTGAAGCTTTCTTT.

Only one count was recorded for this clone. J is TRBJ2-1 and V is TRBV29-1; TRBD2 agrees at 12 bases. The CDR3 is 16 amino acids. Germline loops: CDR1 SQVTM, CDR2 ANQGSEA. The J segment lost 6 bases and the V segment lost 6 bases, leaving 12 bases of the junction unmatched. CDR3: CSVGIGLAGISNEQFF. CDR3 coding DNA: TGCAGCGTCGGGATCGGACTAGCGGGAATAAGCAATGAGCAGTTCTTC.

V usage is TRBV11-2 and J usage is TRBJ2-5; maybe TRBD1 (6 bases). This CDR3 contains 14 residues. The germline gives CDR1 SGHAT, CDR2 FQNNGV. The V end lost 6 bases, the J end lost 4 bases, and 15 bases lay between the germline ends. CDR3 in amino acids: CASSSQGQGETQYF. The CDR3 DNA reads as TGTGCCAGCAGTTCCCAGGGGCAGGGAGAGACCCAGTACTTC.

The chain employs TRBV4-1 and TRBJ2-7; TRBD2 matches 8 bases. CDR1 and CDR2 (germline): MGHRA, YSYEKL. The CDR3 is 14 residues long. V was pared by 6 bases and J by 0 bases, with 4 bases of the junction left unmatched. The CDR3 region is CASRGLAGSYEQYF. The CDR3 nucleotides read TGCGCCAGCAGGGGGCTAGCGGGCTCCTACGAGCAGTACTTC.

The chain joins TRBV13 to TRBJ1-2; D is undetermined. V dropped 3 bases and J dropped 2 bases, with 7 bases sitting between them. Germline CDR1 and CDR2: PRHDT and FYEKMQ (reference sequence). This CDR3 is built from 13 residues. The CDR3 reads CASSLPENYGYTF. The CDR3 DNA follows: TGTGCCAGCAGCTTGCCAGAAAACTATGGCTACACCTTC.

The CDR3 loop is CASSLVAGGPSYNEQFF. The DNA of the CDR3 is TGTGCCAGCAGCTTGGTAGCGGGAGGGCCCTCCTACAATGAGCAGTTCTTC. The genes are TRBV7-3 and TRBJ2-1, with TRBD2 matching 11 bases. With V trimmed by 3 bases and J by 0 bases, 4 bases remained unmatched. Germline V gene data show CDR1 as SGHTA and CDR2 as FQGTGA. The CDR3 sequence is 17 residues long.

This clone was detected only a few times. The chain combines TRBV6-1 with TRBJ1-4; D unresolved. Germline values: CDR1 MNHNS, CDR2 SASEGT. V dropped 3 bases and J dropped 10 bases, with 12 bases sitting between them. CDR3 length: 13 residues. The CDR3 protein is CASSELKSGKLFF. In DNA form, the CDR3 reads TGTGCCAGCAGTGAGCTAAAAAGCGGAAAACTGTTTTTT.

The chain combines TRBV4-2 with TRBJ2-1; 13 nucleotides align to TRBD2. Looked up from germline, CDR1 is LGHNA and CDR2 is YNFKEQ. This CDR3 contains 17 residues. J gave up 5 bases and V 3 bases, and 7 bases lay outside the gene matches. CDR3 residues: CASSQASGTSGNNEQFF. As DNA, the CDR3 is TGTGCCAGCAGCCAGGCTTCCGGGACTAGCGGGAACAATGAGCAGTTCTTC.

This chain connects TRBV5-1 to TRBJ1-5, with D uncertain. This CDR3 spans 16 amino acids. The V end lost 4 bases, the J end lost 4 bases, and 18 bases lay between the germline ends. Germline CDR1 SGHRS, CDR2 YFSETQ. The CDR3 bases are TGCGCCAGCAGCCCCCGAGGTTCCATAAGGAATCAGCCCCAGCATTTT. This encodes CASSPRGSIRNQPQHF.

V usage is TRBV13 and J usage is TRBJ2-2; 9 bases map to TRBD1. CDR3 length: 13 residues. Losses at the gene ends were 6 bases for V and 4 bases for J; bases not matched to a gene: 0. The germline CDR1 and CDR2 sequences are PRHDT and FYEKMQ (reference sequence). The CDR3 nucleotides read TGTGCCAGCAGGACAGGGGGCACCGGGGAGCTGTTTTTT. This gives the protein CASRTGGTGELFF.

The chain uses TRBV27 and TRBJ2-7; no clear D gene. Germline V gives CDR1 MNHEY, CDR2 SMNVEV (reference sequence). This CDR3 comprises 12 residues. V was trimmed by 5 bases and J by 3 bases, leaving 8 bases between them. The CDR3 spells CASSPDIYEQYF. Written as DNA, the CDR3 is TGTGCCAGCAGTCCTGACATCTACGAGCAGTACTTC.

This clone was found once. CDR3 nucleotides: TGTGCCAGCAGCGGAAGCGGGAGGGCAGATACGCAGTATTTT. The encoded protein is CASSGSGRADTQYF. The chain joins TRBV5-4 to TRBJ2-3; 10 bases fit TRBD2. CDR1 is SGHNT and CDR2 is YYREEE in the germline V gene (reference sequence). This CDR3 contains 14 residues. V was clipped by 4 bases and J by 4 bases; unmatched bases: 3.

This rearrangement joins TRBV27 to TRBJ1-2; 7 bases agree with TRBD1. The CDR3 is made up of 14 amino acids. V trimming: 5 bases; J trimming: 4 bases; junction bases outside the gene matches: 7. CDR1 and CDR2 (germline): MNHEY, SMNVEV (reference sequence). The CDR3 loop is CASSPTGDPYGYTF. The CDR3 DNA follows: TGTGCCAGCAGTCCCACAGGGGACCCCTATGGCTACACCTTC.

Here the CDR3 reads CSVAWTGSSYEQYF. The CDR3 nucleotides are TGCAGCGTCGCCTGGACAGGGTCCTCCTACGAGCAGTACTTC. The chain couples TRBV29-1 to TRBJ2-7; 8 positions match TRBD1. Germline-derived CDR1 and CDR2 are SQVTM and ANQGSEA. The length of the CDR3 is 14 residues. V was clipped by 6 bases and J by 0 bases; unmatched bases: 7.

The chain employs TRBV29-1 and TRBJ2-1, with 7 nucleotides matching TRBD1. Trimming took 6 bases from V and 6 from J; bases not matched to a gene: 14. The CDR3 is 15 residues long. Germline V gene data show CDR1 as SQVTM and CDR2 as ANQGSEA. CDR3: CSVVGPGGGGNEQFF. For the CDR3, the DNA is TGCAGCGTAGTGGGCCCAGGGGGTGGGGGCAATGAGCAGTTCTTC.

The CDR3 protein is CASSVDPGLASYNEQFF. The CDR3 DNA sequence: TGTGCCAGCAGCGTGGATCCCGGACTAGCCTCCTACAATGAGCAGTTCTTC. The chain links TRBV9 to TRBJ2-1, with 8 bases that match TRBD2. Germline-derived CDR1 and CDR2 are SGDLS and YYNGEE. The CDR3 is 17 residues long. V was pared by 2 bases and J by 0 bases, with 7 bases of the junction left unmatched.